These 26 T cell receptor beta chains were all obtained from the same sample, sequenced in a study of cytomegalovirus exposure and HLA in healthy donors. Primers: 60 Vbeta forward and 13 Jbeta reverse. This table comes from immunoSEQ multiplex PCR, and its TCRdb copy is limited to in-frame clones, with some not included. The sample has roughly 48,000 clones, about three quarters seen once. Sequencing was done on a sample of PBMCs. The receptors here all came from a man younger than 35 in good health and CMV-seronegative.

This sequence joins TRBV18 and TRBJ1-1; TRBD1 is a possible D gene (5 bases). The CDR3 runs to 13 residues. Germline CDR1 is KGHSH and CDR2 is LQKENI. V was cut by 3 bases and J by 4 bases, with 9 bases left in between. The CDR3 region has the DNA TGTGCCAGCTCACCTCCGGACACCACTGAAGCTTTCTTT. Translation: CASSPPDTTEAFF.

The chain's CDR3 is CASSELGGVGDQPQHF. The CDR3 DNA reads as TGTGCCAGCAGTGAATTAGGCGGGGTGGGCGATCAGCCCCAGCATTTT. The chain carries TRBV25-1 and TRBJ1-5; D unresolved. V shed 1 base and J shed 5 bases, with 15 bases lying between them. The CDR3 is 16 residues long. Germline loops: CDR1 MGHDK, CDR2 SYGVNS.

This sequence joins TRBV7-6 and TRBJ1-2, with 9 bases lining up with TRBD1. V gave up 5 bases and J gave up 4 bases; unmatched junction bases: 5. This CDR3 is built from 14 residues. The V gene's germline CDR1 is SGHVS and CDR2 FNYEAQ. The CDR3 coding sequence is TGTGCCAGCAGCAGCGGGACAGGGACCTATGGCTACACCTTC. Protein product: CASSSGTGTYGYTF. Full variable domain (outside the CDR3, taken from reference TRBV7-6 and TRBJ1-2): GAGVSQSPRYKVTKRGQDVALRCDPISGHVSLYWYRQALGQGPEFLTYFNYEAQQDKSGLPNDRFSAERPEGSISTLTIQRTEQRDSAMYRCASSSGTGTYGYTFGSGTRLTVV.

The chain uses TRBV4-1 and TRBJ1-5, with D perhaps matching TRBD1 (5 bases). This CDR3 has 18 amino acids. In germline, CDR1 is MGHRA, CDR2 YSYEKL. V gave up 0 bases and J gave up 2 bases, with 17 bases separating them. The CDR3: CASSQDRVGAGGNQPQHF. CDR3 coding DNA: TGCGCCAGCAGCCAAGATCGGGTAGGGGCCGGTGGCAATCAGCCCCAGCATTTT.

This rearrangement joins TRBV6-6 to TRBJ2-7; TRBD2 might be the D (6 bases). Germline CDR1 reads MNHNY; CDR2 reads SVGAGI (reference sequence). V lost 5 bases to trimming and J lost 5 bases, with 10 bases between them. CDR3 length equals 12 residues. CDR3 DNA: TGTGCCAGCAGTGCCGGCGGGGACGAGCAGTACTTC. It yields the protein CASSAGGDEQYF.

The chain links TRBV7-9 to TRBJ2-7; 7 bases match TRBD1. Germline V gene lookup returns CDR1 SEHNR and CDR2 FQNEAQ (reference sequence). The CDR3 runs 14 residues. Trimming took 1 base from V and 1 from J; bases not matched to a gene: 1. In DNA, the CDR3 is TGTGCCAGCAGCTTAGAGGGACAGTCCTACGAGCAGTACTTC. Residues: CASSLEGQSYEQYF.

CDR3 DNA sequence: TGTGCCAGCAGCTTAGATTCGGTAGTGGGACAGTACAATCAGCCCCAGCATTTT. Its translation is CASSLDSVVGQYNQPQHF. The rearrangement joins TRBV7-8 to TRBJ1-5; 7 bases are shared with TRBD1. The CDR3 is 18 residues long. Germline V gene sequence: CDR1 SGHVS, CDR2 FQNEAQ. Unmatched junction bases numbered 12, after V lost 1 base and J lost 3 bases.

This clone came up once. V usage is TRBV27 and J usage is TRBJ1-2; TRBD1 aligns across 9 bases. Germline assignment: CDR1 MNHEY and CDR2 SMNVEV (reference sequence). V lost 6 bases and J lost 7; bases outside the gene matches: 9. The CDR3 totals 14 residues. Here the CDR3 DNA reads TGTGCCAGCAGGGGGGACAGGGAGTGGGGTGGCTACACCTTC. As protein: CASRGDREWGGYTF.

In DNA form, the CDR3 reads TGTGCCAGCAGTGAAGGGCACTATGGCTACACCTTC. It translates to CASSEGHYGYTF. V is TRBV25-1 and J is TRBJ1-2, with D unresolved. With 2 bases removed from V and 3 bases from J, the gap between germline ends came to 4 bases. CDR3 length: 12 amino acids. CDR1 is MGHDK and CDR2 is SYGVNS in the germline V gene.

The chain links TRBV28 to TRBJ2-5; 7 bases map to TRBD2. CDR3 size: 14 residues. The V gene end was trimmed by 6 bases and the J gene end by 5 bases; junction bases not matched to a gene: 9. From germline, CDR1 is MDHEN and CDR2 SYDVKM. CDR3 DNA sequence: TGTGCCAGCAGCCTAGGGGCGGGAGCCGAGACCCAGTACTTC. Translation gives CASSLGAGAETQYF.

J is TRBJ2-7 and V is TRBV6-6; D is ambiguous. Trimming took off 6 bases at V and 7 bases at J, with 7 bases between the two ends. Germline values: CDR1 MNHNY, CDR2 SVGAGI (reference sequence). The CDR3 sequence is 10 residues long. CDR3 nucleotides: TGTGCCAGCAGCCCTAAAGAGCAGTACTTC. Its protein product is CASSPKEQYF.

The chain carries TRBV27 and TRBJ2-1; 12 bases are a match to TRBD2. Germline V gene sequence: CDR1 MNHEY, CDR2 SMNVEV (reference sequence). CDR3 size: 18 residues. V was pared by 3 bases and J by 12 bases, with 18 bases of the junction left unmatched. CDR3 sequence: CASSFGGLAGHPTMAQFF. The CDR3 DNA reads TGTGCCAGCAGTTTTGGGGGACTAGCGGGCCATCCTACCATGGCGCAGTTCTTC.

The table lists this clone with a few counts. V usage is TRBV5-6 and J usage is TRBJ2-7; unclear D gene. The V gene's germline CDR1 is SGHDT and CDR2 YYEEEE. The CDR3 spans 11 residues. Trimming cost V 5 bases and J 3 bases, with 6 bases left between them. The CDR3 coding sequence is TGTGCCAGCAGGTCCATCTACGAGCAGTACTTC. Protein: CASRSIYEQYF.

The CDR3 spells CASSQVRQGASGANVLTF. The CDR3 DNA reads TGCGCCAGCAGCCAAGTTCGCCAGGGGGCCTCAGGGGCCAACGTCCTGACTTTC. V and J are TRBV4-3 and TRBJ2-6; 8 bases map to TRBD1. Trimming at V came to 1 base and at J to 4 bases, leaving 9 bases not matched to a gene. The germline V gene encodes CDR1 LGHNA and CDR2 YSLEER. The CDR3 sequence is 18 residues long.

About this clone: The junction does not match germline at one end; this may be a read error. The chain carries TRBV2 and TRBJ1-2; TRBD1 matches at 7 bases. The length of the CDR3 is 12 residues. Germline lookup yields CDR1 SNHLY and CDR2 FYNNEI. CDR3 sequence reads: CASRGTLGGYTF. CDR3 DNA sequence: TGTGCTAGCAGGGGGACTCTCGGTGGCTACACCTTC.

The chain employs TRBV29-1 and TRBJ1-1; no firm D call. Germline CDR1 and CDR2: SQVTM and ANQGSEA. This CDR3 is 11 amino acids long. Trimming stripped 4 bases from V and 7 bases from J, with 10 bases between. Here the CDR3 DNA reads TGCAGCGTTGCGAGGCAGCTTGAAGCTTTCTTT. As protein: CSVARQLEAFF.

V and J are TRBV2 and TRBJ1-2, with a possible D match to TRBD1 (6 bases). This CDR3 region has 15 residues. V was shortened by 5 bases and J by 0 bases, with 13 bases between the two germline ends. Per the germline V gene, CDR1 is SNHLY and CDR2 is FYNNEI. This CDR3 is CASSPGQNSNYGYTF. Here the CDR3 DNA reads TGTGCCAGCAGTCCCGGACAGAACTCTAACTATGGCTACACCTTC.

The chain joins TRBV4-3 to TRBJ2-1; 8 positions agree with TRBD2. Per the germline V gene, CDR1 is LGHNA and CDR2 is YSLEER. V trimming: 0 bases; J trimming: 4 bases; junction bases outside the gene matches: 11. This CDR3 is 18 amino acids long. The CDR3 sequence: CASSQDIPAGGLYNEQFF. CDR3 bases: TGCGCCAGCAGCCAAGATATTCCGGCGGGAGGCCTGTACAATGAGCAGTTCTTC.

The chain carries TRBV7-8 and TRBJ1-1; 8 positions agree with TRBD1. This CDR3 is 14 amino acids long. V lost 5 bases, J lost 10 bases, and 12 bases stayed unmatched. Germline-derived CDR1 and CDR2 are SGHVS and FQNEAQ. This CDR3 reads CASSQGTGSIGAFF. The CDR3 nucleotides are TGTGCCAGCAGCCAGGGGACAGGATCGATTGGAGCTTTCTTT.

V is TRBV7-9 and J is TRBJ2-7; D may be TRBD1 (6 bases). CDR1 and CDR2 (germline): SEHNR, FQNEAQ (reference sequence). The CDR3 consists of 14 residues. With 5 bases removed from V and 4 bases from J, the gap between germline ends came to 15 bases. CDR3 in amino acids: CASSALGTSYEQYF. The CDR3 DNA reads TGTGCCAGCAGCGCGTTGGGGACATCTTACGAGCAGTACTTC. Full variable domain (outside the CDR3, taken from reference TRBV7-9 and TRBJ2-7): DTGVSQNPRHKITKRGQNVTFRCDPISEHNRLYWYRQTLGQGPEFLTYFQNEAQLEKSRLLSDRFSAERPKGSFSTLEIQRTEQGDSAMYLCASSALGTSYEQYFGPGTRLTVT.

The chain has TRBV5-1 and TRBJ2-1, with D unresolved. There are 11 residues in the CDR3. Trimming removed 1 base from V and 10 bases from J, with 6 bases in between. Germline V gene data show CDR1 as SGHRS and CDR2 as YFSETQ. The CDR3 nucleotides are TGCGCCAGCAGCTTGAACAGAGAGCAGTTCTTC. Its protein product is CASSLNREQFF.

This chain joins TRBV13 and TRBJ2-7; 8 bases fit TRBD1. V lost 5 bases and J lost 0; bases outside the gene matches: 9. The CDR3 extends over 16 amino acids. Looked up from germline, CDR1 is PRHDT and CDR2 is FYEKMQ (reference sequence). CDR3 sequence reads: CASSPRPGTGSYEQYF. Written as DNA, the CDR3 is TGTGCCAGCAGCCCCCGCCCCGGGACAGGCTCCTACGAGCAGTACTTC.

V and J are TRBV6-1 and TRBJ2-2; D perhaps matches TRBD1 (6 bases). Germline lookup yields CDR1 MNHNS and CDR2 SASEGT. The CDR3 spans 14 residues. V lost 7 bases to trimming and J lost 3 bases, with 12 bases between them. This CDR3 reads CASNRVVDTGELFF. In DNA form, the CDR3 reads TGTGCCAGCAACAGGGTGGTGGACACCGGGGAGCTGTTTTTT.

The chain uses TRBV7-9 and TRBJ1-1; 9 bases match TRBD1. Germline CDR1 and CDR2: SEHNR and FQNEAQ (reference sequence). CDR3 size: 17 residues. The V and J ends lost 5 bases and 2 bases, in that order; junction bases with no gene match: 12. Written as DNA, the CDR3 is TGTGCCAGCAGCCACGGGGTGACAGGGGGAGGAAACACTGAAGCTTTCTTT. Protein sequence: CASSHGVTGGGNTEAFF.

V gene TRBV2 combines with J gene TRBJ1-6; 8 nucleotides align to TRBD1. Germline CDR1 is SNHLY and CDR2 is FYNNEI. The trim removed 4 bases at V and 5 bases at J, leaving 4 bases unmatched. The CDR3 has 15 residues. DNA of the CDR3: TGTGCCAGCAGTGGGAGGGGACAGGATAATTCACCCCTCCACTTT. Translated: CASSGRGQDNSPLHF.

V is TRBV20-1 and J is TRBJ2-7, with D uncertain. The CDR3 spans 11 residues. CDR1 is DFQATT, CDR2 SNEGSKA, per germline (reference sequence). Deletions cut 3 bases from V and 5 bases from J, with 8 bases between. Written as DNA, the CDR3 is TGCAGTGCTAGTAGAAGCGACGAGCAGTACTTC. Protein sequence: CSASRSDEQYF.